The 24 T cell receptor beta chains listed next were all sequenced from one sample in a study of cytomegalovirus exposure and HLA in healthy donors (TCRdb year 2017). The library was made by the immunoSEQ multiplex PCR assay. In its TCRdb copy, this immuneACCESS table keeps in-frame sequences only and misses some clones. Where compared with another copy, unresolved V genes explain less than half of these, and the others have no known cause. The sample table holds some 150,000 clones, of which 70% to 90% were seen once. Roughly 3% of the sample rests with the top ten. The sample comprised PBMCs. The receptors originated from a man aged 18 to 30 in good health and CMV-seronegative.

In its sample, this clone was seen once. The V and J genes are TRBV28 and TRBJ2-7; D possibly corresponds to TRBD2 (6 bases). The germline V and J ends were trimmed by 3 bases and 2 bases, with 11 bases remaining between them. CDR1 is MDHEN and CDR2 is SYDVKM in the germline V gene. The length of the CDR3 is 14 residues. The CDR3 nucleotides read TGTGCCAGCAGTTTCGCGGGGACCGCCTACGAGCAGTACTTC. It specifies CASSFAGTAYEQYF.

J is TRBJ1-4 and V is TRBV5-1, with TRBD1 as a possible D gene (6 bases). V was pared by 0 bases and J by 7 bases, with 13 bases between. The CDR3 contains 15 residues. Germline CDR1 is SGHRS and CDR2 is YFSETQ. This CDR3 reads CASSLEGVSGEKLFF. The CDR3 nucleotides are TGCGCCAGCAGCTTGGAGGGGGTGTCCGGTGAAAAACTGTTTTTT.

The V and J genes are TRBV30 and TRBJ1-5; 7 nucleotides match TRBD1. The germline CDR1 and CDR2 sequences are GTSNPN and SVGIG (reference sequence). There are 16 residues in the CDR3. After removal of 1 base from V and 4 bases from J, the junction contained 10 bases not matched to a gene. As DNA, the CDR3 is TGTGCCTGGAGTGGAAAGAACAGGGGTCGGAATCAGCCCCAGCATTTT. It specifies CAWSGKNRGRNQPQHF. Complete variable domain (other parts from reference TRBV30 and TRBJ1-5): SQTIHQWPATLVQPVGSPLSLECTVEGTSNPNLYWYRQAAGRGLQLLFYSVGIGQISSEVPQNLSASRPQDRQFILSSKKLLLSDSGFYLCAWSGKNRGRNQPQHFGDGTRLSIL.

The V and J genes are TRBV27 and TRBJ2-3; TRBD2 matches 8 bases. Germline values: CDR1 MNHEY, CDR2 SMNVEV (reference sequence). This CDR3 comprises 14 residues. CDR3 loop: CVSRLAGSVDTQYF. The DNA of the CDR3 is TGTGTCTCGCGTCTAGCGGGTTCGGTAGATACGCAGTATTTT.

This sequence joins TRBV7-2 and TRBJ2-7; 11 bases line up with TRBD1. The CDR3 is made up of 15 amino acids. V shed 8 bases, J shed 3 bases, and the junction held 9 bases outside the gene matches. Germline values: CDR1 SGHTA, CDR2 FQGNSA. CDR3: CASGPGTGGYYEQYF. For the CDR3, the DNA is TGTGCCAGCGGCCCGGGGACAGGGGGGTACTACGAGCAGTACTTC.

The genes are TRBV5-1 and TRBJ2-5, with 10 nucleotides matching TRBD2. CDR3 length equals 15 residues. V gave up 4 bases and J gave up 6 bases; unmatched junction bases: 9. Germline CDR1 and CDR2: SGHRS and YFSETQ. The CDR3: CASSQGLALGKTQYF. For the CDR3, the DNA is TGCGCCAGCAGCCAGGGACTAGCGTTGGGAAAGACCCAGTACTTC.

The genes are TRBV11-2 and TRBJ2-1, with 16 nucleotides matching TRBD2. The junction had 11 bases not matched to a gene; V was cut back by 5 bases and J by 7 bases. The germline V gene encodes CDR1 SGHAT and CDR2 FQNNGV. The CDR3 runs to 18 residues. The CDR3 DNA follows: TGTGCCAGCAGCCTAACACATGGGACTAGCGGGGGGGCTAATGAGCAGTTCTTC. Protein product: CASSLTHGTSGGANEQFF.

This chain links TRBV19 with TRBJ2-3; 11 positions match TRBD2. CDR1 is LNHDA, CDR2 SQIVND, per germline (reference sequence). After removal of 3 bases from V and 5 bases from J, the junction contained 1 base not matched to a gene. The CDR3 sequence is 14 residues long. In DNA, the CDR3 is TGTGCCAGTAGTATCGGACTAGCGGGAGATACGCAGTATTTT. It specifies CASSIGLAGDTQYF.

This clone was seen only once. The rearrangement joins TRBV27 to TRBJ2-1, with D uncertain. CDR1 and CDR2 from the germline V gene are MNHEY and SMNVEV (reference sequence). The CDR3 is 14 amino acids. Trimming removed 8 bases at V and 2 bases at J, with 13 bases between. The CDR3 region has the DNA TGTGCCAGCGTACAGTTGGGCCCCTACAATGAGCAGTTCTTC. As protein: CASVQLGPYNEQFF.

In nucleotides, the CDR3 is TGTGCCAGCAGTTCTAGGGGTAGTTCCTACGAGCAGTACGTC. As protein: CASSSRGSSYEQYV. V is TRBV6-5 and J is TRBJ2-7; tentatively, D is TRBD1 (5 bases). Trimming took off 4 bases at V and 1 base at J, with 11 bases between the two ends. This CDR3 region has 14 residues. CDR1 and CDR2 from the germline V gene are MNHEY and SVGAGI.

Turning to this clone: The sample has other DNA sequences that encode this CDR3 too. The chain recombines TRBV27 with TRBJ2-3; TRBD2 matches at 8 bases. Losses at the gene ends were 3 bases for V and 3 bases for J; bases not matched to a gene: 5. The germline V gene encodes CDR1 MNHEY and CDR2 SMNVEV (reference sequence). The CDR3 consists of 15 residues. As DNA, the CDR3 is TGTGCCAGCAGTTTTGGGTTAGCGGGAACAGATACGCAGTATTTT. Protein: CASSFGLAGTDTQYF.

This sequence joins TRBV6-1 and TRBJ2-1, with TRBD1 identical over 7 bases. The CDR3 contains 14 residues. Per the germline V gene, CDR1 is MNHNS and CDR2 is SASEGT. V lost 5 bases and J lost 8; bases outside the gene matches: 9. The CDR3 loop reads CASSFRDRSDEQFF. CDR3 nucleotides: TGTGCCAGCAGTTTCCGGGACAGAAGCGATGAGCAGTTCTTC.

This sequence joins TRBV27 and TRBJ1-5; a weak D match, TRBD1 (6 bases). The CDR3 consists of 15 residues. Trimming removed 5 bases at V and 0 bases at J, with 11 bases between. Germline values: CDR1 MNHEY, CDR2 SMNVEV (reference sequence). Written as DNA, the CDR3 is TGTGCCAGCAGTACCTCAGGGGATAGCAATCAGCCCCAGCATTTT. Protein sequence: CASSTSGDSNQPQHF.

The chain carries TRBV5-3 and TRBJ2-7, with 7 bases lining up with TRBD2. TRBV5-3 is identified as an open reading frame with a role that is uncertain. The CDR3 length is 14 residues. The J segment lost 2 bases and the V segment lost 1 base, leaving 3 bases of the junction unmatched. In nucleotides, the CDR3 is TGTGCCAGAAGCTTGTGGGGGGGACCCTACGAGCAGTACTTC. Amino acid sequence: CARSLWGGPYEQYF.

This clone was counted between two and nine times. The chain has TRBV2 and TRBJ1-2; D gene uncertain. The V end was cut by 2 bases, the J end by 4 bases, with 11 bases between. Germline assignment: CDR1 SNHLY and CDR2 FYNNEI. CDR3 length: 14 residues. CDR3 in amino acids: CASSETADSYGYTF. The CDR3 DNA follows: TGTGCCAGCAGTGAAACGGCAGACTCCTATGGCTACACCTTC. Complete variable domain (other parts from reference TRBV2 and TRBJ1-2): EPEVTQTPSHQVTQMGQEVILRCVPISNHLYFYWYRQILGQKVEFLVSFYNNEISEKSEIFDDQFSVERPDGSNFTLKIRSTKLEDSAMYFCASSETADSYGYTFGSGTRLTVV.

This clone has only one observation. The V and J genes are TRBV5-1 and TRBJ1-3, with D possibly TRBD1 on 6 matching bases. The CDR3 length is 16 residues. CDR1 is SGHRS, CDR2 YFSETQ, per germline. The V end was cut by 4 bases, the J end by 0 bases, with 14 bases between. This chain's CDR3 is CASSPYTGSSGNTIYF. The CDR3 DNA sequence: TGCGCCAGCAGCCCGTACACAGGGAGCTCTGGAAACACCATATATTTT.

This clone turned up a few times. V gene TRBV6-5 combines with J gene TRBJ1-1; D not certain. V was pared by 6 bases and J by 5 bases, with 19 bases between. This CDR3 is built from 15 residues. The germline gives CDR1 MNHEY, CDR2 SVGAGI. The CDR3 DNA reads TGTGCCAGCAGCCTAGCGGCGGGGAAGGCAACTGAAGCTTTCTTT. It specifies CASSLAAGKATEAFF.

This clone was seen once. The chain recombines TRBV5-1 with TRBJ2-1; perhaps TRBD1 as D (5 bases). The V end was cut by 3 bases, the J end by 7 bases, with 20 bases between. Germline V gene data show CDR1 as SGHRS and CDR2 as YFSETQ. This CDR3 is built from 16 residues. The DNA of the CDR3 is TGCGCCAGCAGCTACCAAGGGGCCCCCTTCGGGAATGAGCAGTTCTTC. Its protein is CASSYQGAPFGNEQFF.

The rearrangement uses TRBV28 and TRBJ1-1, with D tentatively TRBD1 (5 bases). The CDR3 totals 10 residues. The germline V gene encodes CDR1 MDHEN and CDR2 SYDVKM. The ends were cut back, 8 bases at V and 11 bases at J, with 12 bases in the middle. CDR3 sequence reads: CASWGGTAFF. The CDR3 DNA reads as TGTGCCAGCTGGGGGGGAACGGCTTTCTTT.

The chain is built from TRBV27 and TRBJ2-4; the match to TRBD1 covers 9 bases. The length of the CDR3 is 16 residues. V was pared by 4 bases and J by 8 bases, with 12 bases of the junction left unmatched. Germline V lookup: CDR1 MNHEY, CDR2 SMNVEV (reference sequence). The CDR3 here is CASSYTGTGKAYIQYF. The CDR3 DNA reads as TGTGCCAGCAGTTACACCGGGACAGGGAAAGCATACATTCAGTACTTC.

The gene calls are TRBV19 and TRBJ2-5, with 10 bases fitting TRBD2. After removal of 4 bases from V and 5 bases from J, the junction contained 13 bases not matched to a gene. Germline CDR1 LNHDA, CDR2 SQIVND (reference sequence). The CDR3 is 17 residues long. The CDR3 DNA reads as TGTGCCAGTAGTAATCCCTACGGGGGTAGCGGGAGGGAGACCCAGTACTTC. This encodes CASSNPYGGSGRETQYF. Filled out from reference TRBV19 and TRBJ2-5, the complete variable domain reads DGGITQSPKYLFRKEGQNVTLSCEQNLNHDAMYWYRQDPGQGLRLIYYSQIVNDFQKGDIAEGYSVSREKKESFPLTVTSAQKNPTAFYLCASSNPYGGSGRETQYFGPGTRLLVL.

The V call is TRBV11-2, the J call TRBJ1-6, with a possible D match to TRBD1 (6 bases). The CDR3 covers 13 residues. Trimming shortened V by 1 base and J by 10 bases, and 8 bases separated the two germline ends. Germline V lookup: CDR1 SGHAT, CDR2 FQNNGV. Here the CDR3 reads CASSLARGSPLHF. The CDR3 coding sequence is TGTGCCAGCAGCTTAGCGAGGGGGTCACCCCTCCACTTT.

This chain uses TRBV5-4 with TRBJ2-3, with D possibly TRBD1 on 5 matching bases. V was trimmed by 3 bases and J by 1 base, leaving 12 bases between them. Germline lookup yields CDR1 SGHNT and CDR2 YYREEE (reference sequence). This CDR3 has 15 amino acids. The CDR3 protein is CASSSVGRGTDTQYF. The DNA for the CDR3 is TGTGCCAGCAGCTCAGTGGGGCGTGGCACAGATACGCAGTATTTT.

This clone appeared a few times. In DNA, the CDR3 is TGTGCCAGCAGTTTCCAGGGGGCGGCTGGAAACACCATATATTTT. Its protein is CASSFQGAAGNTIYF. The chain has TRBV6-5 and TRBJ1-3; TRBD1 matches 8 bases. This CDR3 has 15 amino acids. V lost 4 bases to trimming and J lost 2 bases; unmatched junction nucleotides: 4. Germline CDR1 and CDR2: MNHEY and SVGAGI.